The clone carrying this T cell receptor (beta chain) was observed a single time. Its specificity is not known. The record originates from a study of shared clonotypes between healthy human individuals. Across the whole study: The people who gave samples were two women and a few men aged 18 to 49. Study-wide results and limits: Despite large depth, rarefaction showed incomplete sorted-subset sequencing. Non-shared clonotypes had lower generation probabilities than those shared by all four donors.

The CDR3 length is 14 residues. V lost 6 bases to trimming and J lost 4 bases, with 13 bases between them. Looked up from germline, CDR1 is SGHAT and CDR2 is FQNNGV. Repertoires were generated with immunoSEQ multiplex PCR, while TCRdb's copy carries only in-frame clones and drops some. The sample includes 2 million to 2.5 million clones, 90% to 95% of them seen just once. Caucasian adults residing in Nashville, Tennessee made up all the donors. Sequenced sample: naive CD4+ T cells from PBMCs. This sample's subset: CD45RA+ positively selected. The chain links TRBV11-2 to TRBJ2-1; D is possibly TRBD1 (5 bases). The TCR was taken from a young man in good health. Some clones in this sample may be carry-over from other donors' samples. This chain's CDR3 is CASSVGRGYNEQFF. In DNA form, the CDR3 reads TGTGCCAGCAGTGTGGGGCGCGGTTACAATGAGCAGTTCTTC.